The clone carrying this TCR beta chain was seen only a few times. Sample time point: newly diagnosed GD, antithyroid drugs for less than 3 months. With RNA extracted from PBMCs as input, the TCR library was made. The sample belongs to a study of regulatory T cells in long-lasting Graves disease. Arm-PCR with iRepertoire HTBI primers amplified the CDR3 regions for these TCR beta libraries. Each CDR3 protein is one row after TCRdb ran MiXCR on the multiplex PCR reads. The sample consists of approximately 270,000 distinct CDR3 sequences, about 17% of them appearing once. Deletions cut 6 bases from V and 7 bases from J, with 21 bases between. CDR3 length equals 16 residues. CDR1 and CDR2 from the germline V gene are MGHRA and YSYEKL. These data are also associated with another study on T cells in Graves' hyperthyroidism and ophthalmopathy.

The sample in question was peripheral blood mononuclear cells (PBMCs), obtained at new diagnosis, from a patient treated with antithyroid drugs. This receptor was taken from a woman younger than 45 with Graves disease. This sequence joins TRBV4-1 and TRBJ2-2; either TRBD1 or TRBD2 may supply D (7 bases each). The CDR3 loop reads CASRGVQGGPGGELFF. CDR3 nucleotide sequence: TGCGCCAGCAGAGGAGTTCAGGGGGGGCCGGGCGGGGAGCTGTTTTTT.